The rows below give T cell receptor beta chains drawn from one sample of a study of radiation and T cells in renal cell carcinoma. Assay: immunoSEQ multiplex PCR; the TCRdb copy retains only in-frame clones and omits some. The sample includes about 140,000 clones, 83% of them seen just once. The source was blood, collected from a patient whose treatment included radiotherapy and nephrectomy. The source is a woman aged 45-65 years with renal cell carcinoma. The CDR3 runs from the conserved cysteine through the conserved F or W. The D gene is left open where the match is weak. Rows give clone size only sometimes, using once, few, many, or a class for an expanded clone.

len: 15
d_gene: TRBD2
j_gene: TRBJ2-7
abundance: -
v_gene: TRBV4-1
CDR3nt: TGCGCCAGCAGCCGGTACGGGACTAGCGGGGACGAGCAGTACTTC
CDR3aa: CASSRYGTSGDEQYF

len: 14
d_gene: -
j_gene: TRBJ2-2
abundance: -
v_gene: TRBV14
CDR3nt: TGTGCCAGCAGCCAGTCCAGAGGAACCGGGGAGCTGTTTTTT
CDR3aa: CASSQSRGTGELFF

len: 15
d_gene: TRBD2
j_gene: TRBJ2-1
abundance: -
v_gene: TRBV28
CDR3nt: TGTGCCAGCAGTCCCGCTAGCGGTTCGTGGAGTGAGCAGTTCTTC
CDR3aa: CASSPASGSWSEQFF

len: 14
d_gene: -
j_gene: TRBJ2-7
abundance: -
v_gene: TRBV7-9
CDR3nt: TGTGCCAGCAGCGCTGCAGCGTGGTCCGACGAGCAGTACTTC
CDR3aa: CASSAAAWSDEQYF

len: 15
d_gene: TRBD1
j_gene: TRBJ1-5
abundance: -
v_gene: TRBV6-6
CDR3nt: TGTGCCAGCAGCGAGGGACAGGGGGCAAGTCAGCCCCAGCATTTT
CDR3aa: CASSEGQGASQPQHF

len: 15
d_gene: -
j_gene: TRBJ2-1
abundance: -
v_gene: TRBV6-4
CDR3nt: TGTGCCAGCAGTTCGGGGCCTTCCTCCTACAATGAGCAGTTCTTC
CDR3aa: CASSSGPSSYNEQFF

len: 14
d_gene: -
j_gene: TRBJ2-3
abundance: -
v_gene: TRBV14
CDR3nt: TGTGCCAGCAGCCAAGTGAGGCACACAGATACGCAGTATTTT
CDR3aa: CASSQVRHTDTQYF

len: 11
d_gene: -
j_gene: TRBJ2-5
abundance: few
v_gene: TRBV2
CDR3nt: TGTGCCAGCAGTGAACAGCGGACACAGTACTTC
CDR3aa: CASSEQRTQYF

len: 14
d_gene: -
j_gene: TRBJ2-3
abundance: -
v_gene: TRBV4-3
CDR3nt: TGCGCCAGCAGCCAACTCGGACCCCCAGATACGCAGTATTTT
CDR3aa: CASSQLGPPDTQYF

len: 15
d_gene: TRBD1
j_gene: TRBJ1-3
abundance: -
v_gene: TRBV4-3
CDR3nt: TGCGCCAGCAGCCAGTCAGGGGGAGTTGGAAACACCATATATTTT
CDR3aa: CASSQSGGVGNTIYF

len: 14
d_gene: -
j_gene: TRBJ1-2
abundance: -
v_gene: TRBV25-1
CDR3nt: TGTGCCAGCAGTGAATCGGGCTGGGGCCATGGCTACACCTTC
CDR3aa: CASSESGWGHGYTF

len: 14
d_gene: -
j_gene: TRBJ2-5
abundance: -
v_gene: TRBV1
CDR3nt: TGCACCAGCAGCCAAGAACTGGGGCAAGAGACCCAGTACTTC
CDR3aa: CTSSQELGQETQYF

len: 12
d_gene: -
j_gene: TRBJ2-7
abundance: -
v_gene: TRBV5-1
CDR3nt: TGCGCCAGCAGCTTGGAGTTCCGAGAGCAGTACTTC
CDR3aa: CASSLEFREQYF

len: 14
d_gene: -
j_gene: TRBJ1-1
abundance: -
v_gene: TRBV6-5
CDR3nt: TGTGCCAGCAGTTACTCTACGGGGTATGCTGAAGCTTTCTTT
CDR3aa: CASSYSTGYAEAFF

len: 14
d_gene: -
j_gene: TRBJ2-3
abundance: -
v_gene: TRBV30
CDR3nt: TGTGCCTGGAGTGTACAGGGAGGAGCAGATACGCAGTATTTT
CDR3aa: CAWSVQGGADTQYF

len: 16
d_gene: -
j_gene: TRBJ1-1
abundance: once
v_gene: TRBV5-8
CDR3nt: TGTGCCAGCAGCTTGGTAGCAGGCCTCATGAACACTGAAGCTTTCTTT
CDR3aa: CASSLVAGLMNTEAFF

len: 13
d_gene: -
j_gene: TRBJ1-4
abundance: -
v_gene: TRBV7-6
CDR3nt: TGTGCCAGCAGCCCCGGGAGAGATGAAAAACTGTTTTTT
CDR3aa: CASSPGRDEKLFF

len: 16
d_gene: TRBD1
j_gene: TRBJ1-2
abundance: once
v_gene: TRBV9
CDR3nt: TGTGCCAGCAGCGTAGACTGGACAGGGCTACTCTATGGCTACACCTTC
CDR3aa: CASSVDWTGLLYGYTF

len: 14
d_gene: -
j_gene: TRBJ1-1
abundance: -
v_gene: TRBV6-6
CDR3nt: TGTGCCAGCAGTCCCTGGTCCGCGAACACTGAAGCTTTCTTT
CDR3aa: CASSPWSANTEAFF

len: 11
d_gene: -
j_gene: TRBJ2-7
abundance: -
v_gene: TRBV11-2
CDR3nt: TGTGCCAGCAGCTTAGATGTCGAGCAGTACTTC
CDR3aa: CASSLDVEQYF

len: 14
d_gene: -
j_gene: TRBJ1-1
abundance: -
v_gene: TRBV5-1
CDR3nt: TGCGCCAGCAGCTTGGTTCGCCGCGGCACTGAAGCTTTCTTT
CDR3aa: CASSLVRRGTEAFF

len: 11
d_gene: -
j_gene: TRBJ1-3
abundance: -
v_gene: TRBV6-6
CDR3nt: TGTGCCAGCAGTTACGGAAACACCATATATTTT
CDR3aa: CASSYGNTIYF

len: 13
d_gene: -
j_gene: TRBJ1-3
abundance: -
v_gene: TRBV6-5
CDR3nt: TGTGCCAGCAGTCCAAGACCCGGAAACACCATATATTTT
CDR3aa: CASSPRPGNTIYF

len: 14
d_gene: -
j_gene: TRBJ1-4
abundance: -
v_gene: TRBV5-6
CDR3nt: TGTGCCAGCAGCTTGGTACACACTAATGAAAAACTGTTTTTT
CDR3aa: CASSLVHTNEKLFF

len: 14
d_gene: -
j_gene: TRBJ1-2
abundance: -
v_gene: TRBV4-2
CDR3nt: TGTGCCAGCAGCCAAGTGACAGAGCCGTATGGCTACACCTTC
CDR3aa: CASSQVTEPYGYTF

len: 15
d_gene: TRBD1
j_gene: TRBJ1-5
abundance: -
v_gene: TRBV10-3
CDR3nt: TGTGCCATCGGCAGGGGACAGGGTAGCAATCAGCCCCAGCATTTT
CDR3aa: CAIGRGQGSNQPQHF

len: 16
d_gene: TRBD2
j_gene: TRBJ2-1
abundance: -
v_gene: TRBV5-4
CDR3nt: TGTGCCAGCAGCGGAGGGACTAGCGGGAGGGACAATGAGCAGTTCTTC
CDR3aa: CASSGGTSGRDNEQFF

len: 14
d_gene: -
j_gene: TRBJ1-2
abundance: -
v_gene: TRBV6-5
CDR3nt: TGTGCCAGCAGTAACGGGGTTTCCGTCTATGGCTACACCTTC
CDR3aa: CASSNGVSVYGYTF

len: 13
d_gene: -
j_gene: TRBJ2-5
abundance: -
v_gene: TRBV2
CDR3nt: TGTGCCAGCAAACGGCAAGCCCAAGAGACCCAGTACTTC
CDR3aa: CASKRQAQETQYF

len: 13
d_gene: -
j_gene: TRBJ2-3
abundance: -
v_gene: TRBV5-1
CDR3nt: TGCGCCAGCTCAGGTATTGCGGCAGATACGCAGTATTTT
CDR3aa: CASSGIAADTQYF

len: 15
d_gene: -
j_gene: TRBJ1-6
abundance: -
v_gene: TRBV12-1
CDR3nt: TGTGCCAGCAGCTTTGCCCGCAGGTGGGATTCACCCCTCCACTTT
CDR3aa: CASSFARRWDSPLHF

len: 16
d_gene: -
j_gene: TRBJ1-4
abundance: once
v_gene: TRBV6-6
CDR3nt: TGTGCCAGCAGTTACCTACAGGGTTCCATGGGTGAAAAACTGTTTTTT
CDR3aa: CASSYLQGSMGEKLFF

len: 12
d_gene: -
j_gene: TRBJ1-5
abundance: -
v_gene: TRBV28
CDR3nt: TGTGCCAGCACCCTCAGCAATCAGCCCCAGCATTTT
CDR3aa: CASTLSNQPQHF

len: 14
d_gene: -
j_gene: TRBJ1-6
abundance: -
v_gene: TRBV30
CDR3nt: TGTGCCTGGACTCTCCTGGGTGGGGATTCACCCCTCCACTTT
CDR3aa: CAWTLLGGDSPLHF

len: 15
d_gene: -
j_gene: TRBJ1-6
abundance: -
v_gene: TRBV30
CDR3nt: TGTGCCGGGAGGCTTACCAGCTCCTATAATTCACCCCTCCACTTT
CDR3aa: CAGRLTSSYNSPLHF

len: 12
d_gene: -
j_gene: TRBJ2-1
abundance: -
v_gene: TRBV30
CDR3nt: TGTGCCTGGAGAAAGACTGAGTATCGGCAGTTCTTC
CDR3aa: CAWRKTEYRQFF

len: 14
d_gene: TRBD1
j_gene: TRBJ2-7
abundance: -
v_gene: TRBV7-2
CDR3nt: TGTGCCAGCAGGCCGGGACAGGGAGCCTACGAGCAGTACTTC
CDR3aa: CASRPGQGAYEQYF

len: 15
d_gene: -
j_gene: TRBJ2-7
abundance: -
v_gene: TRBV6-1
CDR3nt: TGTGCCAGCACCCCTGGGGCGGCCGGTTCCTACGAGCAGTACTTC
CDR3aa: CASTPGAAGSYEQYF

len: 15
d_gene: -
j_gene: TRBJ2-3
abundance: -
v_gene: TRBV25-1
CDR3nt: TGTGCCAGCACCCCCCGGGATTCTATCACAGATACGCAGTATTTT
CDR3aa: CASTPRDSITDTQYF

len: 12
d_gene: -
j_gene: TRBJ1-1
abundance: -
v_gene: TRBV6-6
CDR3nt: TGTGCCAGCGGGAACAGGTACACTGAAGCTTTCTTT
CDR3aa: CASGNRYTEAFF

len: 16
d_gene: TRBD2
j_gene: TRBJ2-1
abundance: -
v_gene: TRBV6-6
CDR3nt: TGTGCCAGCAGTTACTCAGTAGCGGGCTCCTACAATGAGCAGTTCTTC
CDR3aa: CASSYSVAGSYNEQFF

len: 13
d_gene: TRBD1
j_gene: TRBJ1-1
abundance: -
v_gene: TRBV5-4
CDR3nt: TGTGCCAGCAGCGGCGGACAGGGGGTCGAAGCTTTCTTT
CDR3aa: CASSGGQGVEAFF